These 13 T cell receptor beta chains share one sample of origin, sequenced in a study of response to subunit inactivated influenza vaccine (dated by TCRdb to the late 2010s). The library came from RT-PCR. Instrument used: Illumina HiSeq 2500. Through fastp at Q25 and MiXCR, TCRdb rebuilt clones from the public reads, retaining in-frame beta chains. CDR3 protein sequences are deduplicated, and each keeps its most common genes and DNA. This sample comprises roughly 700,000 distinct CDR3 sequences, approximately 13% of them detected only once. The ten most abundant clones make up 6.5% to 8.5% of the sample. The sequencing used PBMCs from blood, collected less than 15 days before vaccination. The receptors shown here come from a man aged 50-60 years who received an inactivated influenza vaccine. Donor details come from another sample of the same person, matched by shared clones.

The rearrangement uses TRBV18 and TRBJ1-2, with D tentatively TRBD1 (5 bases). CDR3 length: 14 residues. V dropped 4 bases and J dropped 2 bases, with 11 bases sitting between them. The germline gives CDR1 KGHSH, CDR2 LQKENI. The CDR3 is CASSRETVNYGYTF. Here the CDR3 DNA reads TGTGCCAGCTCACGGGAGACAGTCAACTATGGCTACACCTTC.

This clonotype was observed a few times. This chain uses TRBV6-2 or TRBV6-3 with TRBJ2-1; TRBD2 matches at 8 bases. Per germline, CDR1 MNHEY and CDR2 SVGEGT. The CDR3 loop spans 13 amino acids. The junction had 7 bases not matched to a gene; V was cut back by 5 bases and J by 10 bases. The CDR3: CASSPPGGWEQFF. DNA of the CDR3: TGTGCCAGCAGTCCACCGGGAGGGTGGGAGCAGTTCTTC.

CDR3 DNA: TGCAGTGCTAGGGGGAAACTCTTAACAGATACGCAGTATTTT. Translated, it gives CSARGKLLTDTQYF. V gene TRBV20-1 combines with J gene TRBJ2-3; D unresolved. Between the trimmed V and J ends, which lost 3 bases and 3 bases, there was a span of 13 bases. CDR1 DFQATT and CDR2 SNEGSKA come from the germline V gene (reference sequence). This CDR3 comprises 14 residues.

This chain uses TRBV6-1 with TRBJ2-2; TRBD2 agrees at 7 bases. The V gene's germline CDR1 is MNHNS and CDR2 SASEGT. After removal of 6 bases from V and 2 bases from J, the junction contained 9 bases not matched to a gene. CDR3 length equals 16 residues. The CDR3 spells CASSELARGNTGELFF. CDR3 DNA sequence: TGTGCCAGCAGCGAACTAGCGAGAGGAAACACCGGGGAGCTGTTTTTT.

This chain links TRBV20-1 with TRBJ2-2, with D unresolved. The CDR3 has 13 residues. Trimming shortened V by 5 bases and J by 1 base, and 8 bases separated the two germline ends. CDR1 DFQATT and CDR2 SNEGSKA come from the germline V gene (reference sequence). CDR3 amino acids: CSARPRNTGELFF. The CDR3 bases are TGCAGTGCTCGGCCGAGGAACACCGGGGAGCTGTTTTTT.

In its sample, this clonotype was seen a few times. This chain joins TRBV7-9 and TRBJ2-3; no definite D call. Germline V gene sequence: CDR1 SEHNR, CDR2 FQNEAQ (reference sequence). The CDR3 has 13 residues. The V gene lost 2 bases and the J gene lost 4 bases, with 7 bases spanning the gap. CDR3 sequence (DNA): TGTGCCAGCAGCTTATCCATTTCAGATACGCAGTATTTT. It yields the protein CASSLSISDTQYF. The whole variable domain, filled in from reference TRBV7-9 and TRBJ2-3, reads DTGVSQNPRHKITKRGQNVTFRCDPISEHNRLYWYRQTLGQGPEFLTYFQNEAQLEKSRLLSDRFSAERPKGSFSTLEIQRTEQGDSAMYLCASSLSISDTQYFGPGTRLTVL.

This clonotype was detected only a few times. The chain combines TRBV7-9 with TRBJ2-1, with 10 bases that match TRBD2. Germline assignment: CDR1 SEHNR and CDR2 FQNEAQ (reference sequence). V dropped 3 bases and J dropped 8; count of bases not matched to a gene: 4. CDR3 size: 14 residues. CDR3 loop: CASSFASGSYEQFF. The CDR3 coding sequence is TGTGCCAGCAGCTTTGCTAGCGGGAGCTATGAGCAGTTCTTC.

A word on this clonotype: A junction end diverges from the germline sequence, so it may reflect a read error. V usage is TRBV12-3 or TRBV12-4 and J usage is TRBJ2-3, with D uncertain. The CDR3 sequence is 12 residues long. For the CDR3, the DNA is TGTGCCAGCAGTTCCGGCACAGATACGCAGTGTTTT. It encodes CASSSGTDTQCF.

As regards this clonotype: The junction and the germline gene differ at one end; a read error may be behind it. This sequence joins TRBV6-2 or TRBV6-3 and TRBJ2-3, with 10 bases that match TRBD1. The germline CDR1 and CDR2 sequences are MNHEY and SVGEGT. The CDR3 length is 16 residues. CDR3 bases: TGTGCCAGCAGCTACTACCTGACAGGGGGCGCAGATACGCAGTATTTT. This translates into CASSYYLTGGADTQYF.

This clonotype came up a few times. CDR3 coding DNA: TGTGCCTGGAGTGTTTCACAGGTACATGGCTACACCTTC. Translating gives CAWSVSQVHGYTF. The chain couples TRBV30 to TRBJ1-2; tentatively, D is TRBD1 (5 bases). V shed 0 bases and J shed 6 bases, with 11 bases lying between them. The germline V gene encodes CDR1 GTSNPN and CDR2 SVGIG (reference sequence). CDR3 size: 13 residues.

This rearrangement joins TRBV5-1 to TRBJ1-2, with 7 bases that match TRBD1. V shed 4 bases and J 7 bases; nucleotides not matched to a gene: 13. This CDR3 has 15 amino acids. The germline V gene has CDR1 SGHRS and CDR2 YFSETQ. The CDR3 sequence: CASSVLQGYVGGYTF. In nucleotides, the CDR3 is TGCGCCAGCAGCGTATTACAGGGGTACGTCGGTGGCTACACCTTC. The full variable domain, rest sourced from reference TRBV5-1 and TRBJ1-2, is KAGVTQTPRYLIKTRGQQVTLSCSPISGHRSVSWYQQTPGQGLQFLFEYFSETQRNKGNFPGRFSGRQFSNSRSEMNVSTLELGDSALYLCASSVLQGYVGGYTFGSGTRLTVV.

This clonotype showed up just a few times. The J gene is TRBJ2-3, the V gene TRBV4-3, with TRBD2 as a possible D gene (5 bases). CDR3 length: 15 amino acids. Germline assignment: CDR1 LGHNA and CDR2 YSLEER. V lost 2 bases to trimming and J lost 4 bases, with 13 bases between them. The CDR3 DNA sequence: TGCGCCAGCAGCCAAAATCTGAGGGAATCAGATACGCAGTATTTT. Protein: CASSQNLRESDTQYF.

This clonotype was recorded a few times. The chain uses TRBV28 and TRBJ2-2; maybe TRBD1 (6 bases). V lost 1 base to trimming and J lost 10 bases, with 7 bases between them. Germline CDR1 MDHEN, CDR2 SYDVKM. This CDR3 is built from 12 residues. The CDR3, as DNA: TGTGCCAGCAGTTTATTGGGACAGGAGCTGTTTTTT. Protein sequence: CASSLLGQELFF. Looking up the rest from reference TRBV28 and TRBJ2-2 gives the full variable domain: DVKVTQSSRYLVKRTGEKVFLECVQDMDHENMFWYRQDPGLGLRLIYFSYDVKMKEKGDIPEGYSVSREKKERFSLILESASTNQTSMYLCASSLLGQELFFGEGSRLTVL.